This T cell receptor beta chain was sequenced during a study of T cell responses to AZD1222 COVID-19 vaccine. TCRdb keeps only in-frame clones here, not all; method: immunoSEQ multiplex PCR. The sample lists 80,000 to 130,000 clones; approximately 91% were seen once. Germline V gives CDR1 MNHEY, CDR2 SVGAGI. V was clipped by 2 bases and J by 4 bases, with 12 bases between them. This CDR3 comprises 15 residues. This TCR came from an adult in good health. The specimen comprised peripheral blood, sampled on day 0 of AZD1222 vaccination. J is TRBJ1-5 and V is TRBV6-5, with a possible D match to TRBD1 (6 bases). The CDR3 protein is CASSYGGAGNQPQHF. DNA for the CDR3: TGTGCCAGCAGTTACGGGGGGGCGGGAAATCAGCCCCAGCATTTT.